These T cell receptor beta chains were read from a single sample in a study of cytomegalovirus exposure and HLA in healthy donors. Sequenced by immunoSEQ multiplex PCR; TCRdb stores in-frame clones only, minus some. Of approximately 37,000 clones listed, 80% are singletons. Sequenced sample: PBMCs. These receptors originate from a male donor in good health and CMV-seronegative. CDR3s include the opening cysteine and the closing phenylalanine or tryptophan. D genes are given only for firm matches. Clone size is stated in some rows and not others, as once, few, many or a class when expanded.

len	abundance	d_gene	v_gene	j_gene	CDR3aa	CDR3nt
15	-	-	TRBV4-1	TRBJ1-4	CASSQGHLKNEKLFF	TGCGCCAGCAGCCAGGGACACTTAAAGAATGAAAAACTGTTTTTT
16	-	TRBD1	TRBV13	TRBJ1-6	CASSFSGTEYNSPLHF	TGTGCCAGCAGCTTCTCCGGGACAGAATATAATTCACCCCTCCACTTT
15	-	TRBD1	TRBV6-1	TRBJ2-7	CASSPDRQGFSEQYF	TGTGCCAGCAGTCCCGACCGACAGGGGTTCTCCGAGCAGTACTTC
15	-	-	TRBV6-1	TRBJ2-7	CASSEGTGVSYEQYF	TGTGCCAGCAGTGAAGGCACAGGAGTTTCCTACGAGCAGTACTTC
13	once	-	TRBV2	TRBJ1-1	CASSGTTNTEAFF	TGTGCCAGCAGTGGGACAACGAACACTGAAGCTTTCTTT
16	once	TRBD1	TRBV27	TRBJ2-3	CASSHSTGGVTDTQYF	TGTGCCAGCAGCCACTCGACAGGGGGTGTTACAGATACGCAGTATTTT
17	-	-	TRBV19	TRBJ1-5	CASSSRQTQYSNQPQHF	TGTGCCAGTAGTAGCCGACAGACCCAATATAGCAATCAGCCCCAGCATTTT
14	-	-	TRBV7-2	TRBJ1-4	CASSSQAGNEKLFF	TGTGCCAGCAGCTCCCAGGCGGGCAATGAAAAACTGTTTTTT
12	-	-	TRBV9	TRBJ1-6	CASSVGAPPLHF	TGTGCCAGCAGCGTAGGGGCGCCACCCCTCCACTTT
15	-	TRBD1	TRBV9	TRBJ1-1	CASSVDFRGLTEAFF	TGTGCCAGCAGCGTAGACTTCAGGGGGCTGACTGAAGCTTTCTTT
14	-	-	TRBV6-1	TRBJ1-2	CASSGGPGPGGYTF	TGTGCCAGCAGTGGTGGCCCTGGACCGGGGGGCTACACCTTC
16	-	-	TRBV4-1	TRBJ1-6	CASSEGTAGYNSPLHF	TGCGCCAGCAGCGAAGGAACAGCGGGCTATAATTCACCCCTCCACTTT
13	once	TRBD1	TRBV10-2	TRBJ1-1	CASRTGAATEAFF	TGCGCCAGCAGGACAGGGGCGGCCACTGAAGCTTTCTTT
15	once	TRBD1	TRBV5-1	TRBJ2-7	CASSSSGTGINEQYF	TGCGCCAGCAGCTCGTCCGGGACAGGGATCAACGAGCAGTACTTC
13	few	-	TRBV7-3	TRBJ2-7	CASSSGTSNEQYF	TGTGCCAGCAGCTCCGGGACATCGAACGAGCAGTACTTC
17	-	TRBD2	TRBV7-3	TRBJ2-1	CASSSRGGREVGNEQFF	TGTGCCAGCAGCTCGCGGGGCGGGCGGGAGGTTGGGAATGAGCAGTTCTTC
13	-	-	TRBV5-6	TRBJ1-1	CASRRVVGPEAFF	TGTGCCAGCAGGAGGGTAGTTGGGCCGGAAGCTTTCTTT
17	-	TRBD1	TRBV10-3	TRBJ1-4	CAISESRQGGGNEKLFF	TGTGCCATCAGTGAGTCGCGACAGGGGGGGGGAAATGAAAAACTGTTTTTT
11	-	-	TRBV2	TRBJ1-1	CASSAGDTAFF	TGTGCCAGCAGTGCGGGAGACACGGCTTTCTTT
17	-	-	TRBV4-2	TRBJ2-6	CASSQGSDYSGANVLTF	TGTGCCAGCAGCCAGGGCTCCGACTACTCTGGGGCCAACGTCCTGACTTTC
15	few	-	TRBV30	TRBJ1-6	CAWSQMGQVYSPLHF	TGTGCCTGGAGCCAAATGGGCCAGGTGTATTCACCCCTCCACTTT
14	-	TRBD1	TRBV2	TRBJ1-2	CASSKGQGSQGYTF	TGTGCCAGCAGTAAGGGACAGGGGAGTCAAGGCTACACCTTC
12	-	TRBD1	TRBV30	TRBJ1-6	CAWRQGDSPLHF	TGTGCCTGGAGACAGGGGGATTCACCCCTCCACTTT
15	-	TRBD1	TRBV7-8	TRBJ1-2	CASSAFTGARGGYTF	TGTGCCAGCAGCGCCTTCACAGGGGCCCGCGGTGGCTACACCTTC
13	-	-	TRBV5-1	TRBJ1-1	CASSVRQNTEAFF	TGCGCCAGCAGCGTCCGACAAAACACTGAAGCTTTCTTT
16	-	-	TRBV4-1	TRBJ1-1	CASSALLREVGTEAFF	TGCGCCAGCAGCGCACTTCTCAGGGAGGTAGGGACTGAAGCTTTCTTT
15	-	TRBD1	TRBV6-4	TRBJ1-1	CASSARQGSNTEAFF	TGTGCCAGCAGTGCCCGACAGGGGTCGAACACTGAAGCTTTCTTT
15	-	TRBD1	TRBV9	TRBJ1-1	CASSVGGQGDTEAFF	TGTGCCAGCAGCGTAGGGGGACAGGGGGACACTGAAGCTTTCTTT
16	-	-	TRBV18	TRBJ1-5	CASSPSLLRAQQPQHF	TGTGCCAGCTCACCATCTCTTCTGCGGGCACAACAGCCCCAGCATTTT
14	-	TRBD1	TRBV29-1	TRBJ2-1	CSVDLTGQGNEQFF	TGCAGCGTTGACCTTACCGGACAGGGGAATGAGCAGTTCTTC
13	-	-	TRBV19	TRBJ1-3	CAPTRGSGNTIYF	TGTGCCCCAACTAGGGGGTCCGGAAACACCATATATTTT
15	-	TRBD2	TRBV25-1	TRBJ2-7	CASSAPGGKAYEQYF	TGTGCCAGCAGTGCACCGGGAGGCAAAGCCTACGAGCAGTACTTC
16	once	TRBD1	TRBV4-2	TRBJ2-1	CASSLLPGTGSNEQFF	TGTGCCAGCAGCTTGCTACCCGGGACAGGCAGCAATGAGCAGTTCTTC
14	-	TRBD1	TRBV9	TRBJ2-5	CASSGGQYQETQYF	TGTGCCAGCAGCGGGGGACAGTACCAAGAGACCCAGTACTTC
16	-	TRBD2	TRBV5-1	TRBJ2-5	CASSPLAGGPQETQYF	TGCGCCAGCAGCCCCCTAGCGGGGGGTCCCCAAGAGACCCAGTACTTC
11	-	-	TRBV20-1	TRBJ1-2	CSALRSAGYTF	TGCAGTGCCCTAAGGAGTGCTGGCTACACCTTC
15	-	-	TRBV5-8	TRBJ1-3	CASSLMTGSGNTIYF	TGTGCCAGCAGCTTGATGACAGGCTCTGGAAACACCATATATTTT
14	few	TRBD1	TRBV5-1	TRBJ2-5	CASRRDRAEETQYF	TGCGCCAGCAGACGGGACAGGGCCGAGGAGACCCAGTACTTC
16	-	-	TRBV6-1	TRBJ1-2	CASSEPRTVFNYGYTF	TGTGCCAGCAGTGAACCCCGGACAGTTTTCAACTATGGCTACACCTTC
14	-	TRBD2	TRBV9	TRBJ2-7	CASSAGTSGYEQYF	TGTGCCAGCAGCGCCGGGACTAGCGGATACGAGCAGTACTTC
13	-	-	TRBV25-1	TRBJ1-5	CASSGHDSQPQHF	TGTGCCAGCAGTGGCCACGATAGCCAGCCCCAGCATTTT